The 27 T cell receptor beta chains below were found in one sample sequenced in a study of blood T cell repertoires in COVID-19. This table comes from immunoSEQ multiplex PCR, and its TCRdb copy is limited to in-frame clones, with some not included. This repertoire shows under 300,000 clones, 75% to 95% found once; its top ten account for around 1.8%. Material: PBMCs or T cells enriched from blood (not recorded which). The receptors were gathered from a woman under 30 who had recovered from COVID-19.

The chain carries TRBV5-8 and TRBJ1-5; possibly TRBD1 for D (6 bases). The V gene's germline CDR1 is SGHTS and CDR2 YDEGEE. Trimming removed 4 bases at V and 3 bases at J, with 14 bases between. The CDR3 has 15 residues. The CDR3 region has the DNA TGTGCCAGCAGCATGGCAGGGGCCCTCAATCAGCCCCAGCATTTT. Encoded protein: CASSMAGALNQPQHF.

This sequence joins TRBV6-1 and TRBJ2-3, with D perhaps matching TRBD1 (6 bases). The V gene's germline CDR1 is MNHNS and CDR2 SASEGT. The ends were cut back, 2 bases at V and 1 base at J, with 10 bases in the middle. The CDR3 is made up of 15 amino acids. The CDR3 DNA is TGTGCCAGCAGTGAATTGGGGGCCCGCACAGATACGCAGTATTTT. It yields the protein CASSELGARTDTQYF.

This clone was counted a single time. Other DNA sequences in the sample encode the same CDR3. This chain joins TRBV28 and TRBJ2-7; D is unresolved. Trimming removed 2 bases at V and 2 bases at J, with 4 bases between. CDR3 length: 12 residues. Germline CDR1 MDHEN, CDR2 SYDVKM. The CDR3: CASSLTTYEQYF. For the CDR3, the DNA is TGTGCCAGCAGTTTAACAACCTACGAGCAGTACTTC.

This chain connects TRBV24-1 to TRBJ2-1, with 7 positions matching TRBD2. With V trimmed by 0 bases and J by 3 bases, 1 base remained unmatched. The germline gives CDR1 KGHDR, CDR2 SFDVKD. This CDR3 has 15 residues. The CDR3 region has the DNA TGTGCCACCAGTGATTTGTCGGGGGGCTACAATGAGCAGTTCTTC. Its protein product is CATSDLSGGYNEQFF.

The chain combines TRBV4-1 with TRBJ2-2, with D tentatively TRBD1 (5 bases). The germline V and J ends were trimmed by 6 bases and 3 bases, with 14 bases remaining between them. The CDR3 sequence is 15 residues long. Germline V CDR1 and CDR2: MGHRA, YSYEKL. The CDR3 sequence: CASRSVTGDTGELFF. The CDR3 bases are TGCGCCAGCAGGTCCGTAACAGGTGACACCGGGGAGCTGTTTTTT.

The chain couples TRBV5-8 to TRBJ2-1, with D possibly being TRBD2 (5 bases). The CDR3 is 15 residues long. The germline CDR1 and CDR2 sequences are SGHTS and YDEGEE. V was cut by 3 bases and J by 0 bases, with 10 bases left in between. As DNA, the CDR3 is TGTGCCAGCAGCTCGGACGCGGGCTCCTACAATGAGCAGTTCTTC. Translation: CASSSDAGSYNEQFF.

This chain links TRBV7-8 with TRBJ1-3, with a possible D match to TRBD1 (5 bases). The V gene lost 5 bases and the J gene lost 2 bases, with 16 bases spanning the gap. The germline gives CDR1 SGHVS, CDR2 FQNEAQ. The CDR3 runs to 16 residues. This CDR3 reads CASSPVWGGAGNTIYF. CDR3 coding DNA: TGTGCCAGCAGCCCTGTATGGGGAGGGGCTGGAAACACCATATATTTT.

The genes are TRBV5-1 and TRBJ1-1, with D hard to call. Germline V gives CDR1 SGHRS, CDR2 YFSETQ. Deletions cut 4 bases from V and 4 bases from J, with 17 bases between. CDR3 size: 15 residues. The CDR3 reads CASSPSLGGGTEAFF. The DNA of the CDR3 is TGCGCCAGCAGCCCCTCCCTTGGAGGCGGCACTGAAGCTTTCTTT.

A few counts support this clone. This chain connects TRBV19 to TRBJ2-3; tentatively, D is TRBD2 (6 bases). The V and J ends lost 7 bases and 4 bases respectively, with 15 bases between them. This CDR3 contains 14 residues. From germline, CDR1 is LNHDA and CDR2 SQIVND (reference sequence). CDR3 nucleotide sequence: TGTGCCAGTACCCGGGGGTTGGTGTCAGATACGCAGTATTTT. Translating it yields CASTRGLVSDTQYF. The whole variable domain, filled in from reference TRBV19 and TRBJ2-3, reads DGGITQSPKYLFRKEGQNVTLSCEQNLNHDAMYWYRQDPGQGLRLIYYSQIVNDFQKGDIAEGYSVSREKKESFPLTVTSAQKNPTAFYLCASTRGLVSDTQYFGPGTRLTVL.

This clone was recorded only once. V and J are TRBV7-9 and TRBJ2-3, with D possibly matching TRBD2 (5 bases). Germline CDR1 is SEHNR and CDR2 is FQNEAQ (reference sequence). V lost 5 bases, J lost 5 bases, and 20 bases lay in between. The CDR3 has 16 amino acids. The CDR3 sequence is CASSLWTGQSLDTQYF. CDR3 in DNA: TGTGCCAGCAGCCTATGGACTGGGCAGTCCCTAGATACGCAGTATTTT.

This rearrangement joins TRBV27 to TRBJ2-1; 8 nucleotides align to TRBD1. The junction had 5 bases not matched to a gene; V was cut back by 3 bases and J by 4 bases. This CDR3 has 15 residues. Germline loops: CDR1 MNHEY, CDR2 SMNVEV (reference sequence). The DNA of the CDR3 is TGTGCCAGCAGTTTTCCGGACAGGGTGTACAATGAGCAGTTCTTC. Translated: CASSFPDRVYNEQFF.

This chain links TRBV4-3 with TRBJ1-2, with D uncertain. Germline lookup yields CDR1 LGHNA and CDR2 YSLEER. The CDR3 spans 13 residues. V was shortened by 5 bases and J by 3 bases, with 10 bases between the two germline ends. CDR3 protein: CASSARGHYGYTF. The DNA for the CDR3 is TGCGCCAGCAGCGCCCGAGGGCACTATGGCTACACCTTC.

In this sample, this clone turned up once. This chain uses TRBV12-3 or TRBV12-4 with TRBJ1-2; 9 nucleotides line up with TRBD1. V trimming: 7 bases; J trimming: 5 bases; junction bases outside the gene matches: 5. This CDR3 comprises 13 residues. CDR3 amino acids: CASKIDRGYGYTF. Here the CDR3 DNA reads TGTGCCAGCAAGATAGACAGGGGGTATGGCTACACCTTC.

This sequence joins TRBV14 and TRBJ1-6; 12 nucleotides match TRBD1. V lost 4 bases, J lost 10 bases, and 2 bases stayed unmatched. The CDR3 contains 14 residues. Germline V lookup: CDR1 SGHDN, CDR2 FVKESK. DNA for the CDR3: TGTGCCAGCAGCCTGGGACAGGGGGCCTCACCCCTCCACTTT. It is translated as CASSLGQGASPLHF.

The genes are TRBV6-1 and TRBJ1-1, with D possibly matching TRBD1 (6 bases). Trimming stripped 0 bases from V and 0 bases from J, with 11 bases between. The CDR3 has 16 amino acids. Germline V CDR1 and CDR2: MNHNS, SASEGT. The CDR3 DNA sequence: TGTGCCAGCAGTGAAGCCGGGACAAGATTGAACACTGAAGCTTTCTTT. Translating gives CASSEAGTRLNTEAFF.

V usage is TRBV12-3 or TRBV12-4 and J usage is TRBJ1-2; D is possibly TRBD1 (5 bases). CDR3 length: 13 residues. Deletions cut 6 bases from V and 8 bases from J, with 16 bases between. CDR3 sequence: CASRTTGKRGYTF. CDR3 in DNA: TGTGCCAGCAGAACCACAGGCAAACGCGGCTACACCTTC.

The chain uses TRBV28 and TRBJ2-7, with D tentatively TRBD2 (5 bases). Trimming removed 6 bases from V and 0 bases from J, with 12 bases in between. Germline-derived CDR1 and CDR2 are MDHEN and SYDVKM. The length of the CDR3 is 14 residues. In DNA, the CDR3 is TGTGCCAGCAGCCCCCTGGACTCCTCCTACGAGCAGTACTTC. This codes for CASSPLDSSYEQYF.

The chain joins TRBV4-1 to TRBJ1-2; D gene ambiguous. V was cut by 5 bases and J by 0 bases, with 10 bases left in between. The germline V gene has CDR1 MGHRA and CDR2 YSYEKL. The length of the CDR3 is 14 residues. In nucleotides, the CDR3 is TGCGCCAGCAGCTCCCTAGTCACTAACTATGGCTACACCTTC. The encoded protein is CASSSLVTNYGYTF.

CDR3 in amino acids: CASRAGTGLNTEAFF. The CDR3 bases are TGTGCCAGCAGGGCGGGGACAGGCTTGAACACTGAAGCTTTCTTT. The chain couples TRBV6-5 to TRBJ1-1; 8 bases fit TRBD1. The CDR3 consists of 15 residues. CDR1 and CDR2 (germline): MNHEY, SVGAGI. J lost 0 bases, V lost 6 bases, and 6 bases had no gene match.

The rearrangement uses TRBV10-3 and TRBJ2-3, with D perhaps matching TRBD2 (5 bases). Germline V gene sequence: CDR1 ENHRY, CDR2 SYGVKD. The CDR3 runs 18 residues. V shed 1 base and J shed 6 bases, with 23 bases lying between them. DNA for the CDR3: TGTGCCATCAGTGAGTTCGCCCCTAATCAAGGAGGTTTGGATACGCAGTATTTT. As protein: CAISEFAPNQGGLDTQYF.

The rearrangement uses TRBV19 and TRBJ1-2; maybe TRBD1 (6 bases). The germline gives CDR1 LNHDA, CDR2 SQIVND (reference sequence). V dropped 5 bases and J dropped 6 bases, with 22 bases sitting between them. CDR3 length equals 16 residues. The CDR3: CASSSAGTKGRDGYTF. The DNA for the CDR3 is TGTGCCAGTAGTTCAGCCGGGACAAAAGGTCGAGATGGCTACACCTTC.

The chain combines TRBV15 with TRBJ2-1, with 7 bases lining up with TRBD1. The germline V gene has CDR1 LNHNV and CDR2 YYDKDF (reference sequence). Trimming cost V 9 bases and J 0 bases; bases outside gene matches: 8. This CDR3 contains 15 residues. This CDR3 is CATKLRDSSYNEQFF. DNA of the CDR3: TGTGCCACAAAGCTCCGGGACAGCTCCTACAATGAGCAGTTCTTC.

The chain uses TRBV6-4 and TRBJ1-1; 10 positions match TRBD1. CDR1 is MRHNA and CDR2 is SNTAGT in the germline V gene. The CDR3 spans 15 residues. V lost 6 bases, J lost 2 bases, and 6 bases stayed unmatched. Here the CDR3 reads CASRPGTGVNTEAFF. The CDR3 nucleotides read TGTGCCAGCAGACCCGGGACAGGGGTAAACACTGAAGCTTTCTTT.

This clone was seen a single time. The chain couples TRBV6-5 to TRBJ1-2; 10 bases match TRBD1. The CDR3 is made up of 13 amino acids. Trimming cost V 6 bases and J 6 bases; bases outside gene matches: 4. CDR1 and CDR2 from the germline V gene are MNHEY and SVGAGI. CDR3 nucleotide sequence: TGTGCCAGCAGCCGGACAGGGGGACATGGCTACACCTTC. Residues: CASSRTGGHGYTF.

In this sample, this clone turned up a few times. The chain links TRBV7-9 to TRBJ2-2; maybe TRBD2 (5 bases). Germline V gene sequence: CDR1 SEHNR, CDR2 FQNEAQ (reference sequence). There are 15 residues in the CDR3. V dropped 3 bases and J dropped 5 bases, with 13 bases sitting between them. For the CDR3, the DNA is TGTGCCAGCAGCTTTTCTACGGGGATTACCGGGGAGCTGTTTTTT. Translation gives CASSFSTGITGELFF.

The count of this clone is one. The chain has TRBV9 and TRBJ1-3; no reliable D call. Germline V lookup: CDR1 SGDLS, CDR2 YYNGEE. V was cut by 5 bases and J by 0 bases, with 15 bases left in between. The CDR3 runs to 16 residues. Here the CDR3 DNA reads TGTGCCAGCAGAGACCCAATAAGAGGCTCTGGAAACACCATATATTTT. Its protein product is CASRDPIRGSGNTIYF.

The table lists this clone with a few counts. The chain couples TRBV18 to TRBJ1-4; D is undetermined. The V gene's germline CDR1 is KGHSH and CDR2 LQKENI. The V end was cut by 4 bases, the J end by 0 bases, with 6 bases between. The CDR3 spans 14 residues. The CDR3 is CASSQRATNEKLFF. DNA for the CDR3: TGTGCCAGCTCACAGAGGGCAACTAATGAAAAACTGTTTTTT.